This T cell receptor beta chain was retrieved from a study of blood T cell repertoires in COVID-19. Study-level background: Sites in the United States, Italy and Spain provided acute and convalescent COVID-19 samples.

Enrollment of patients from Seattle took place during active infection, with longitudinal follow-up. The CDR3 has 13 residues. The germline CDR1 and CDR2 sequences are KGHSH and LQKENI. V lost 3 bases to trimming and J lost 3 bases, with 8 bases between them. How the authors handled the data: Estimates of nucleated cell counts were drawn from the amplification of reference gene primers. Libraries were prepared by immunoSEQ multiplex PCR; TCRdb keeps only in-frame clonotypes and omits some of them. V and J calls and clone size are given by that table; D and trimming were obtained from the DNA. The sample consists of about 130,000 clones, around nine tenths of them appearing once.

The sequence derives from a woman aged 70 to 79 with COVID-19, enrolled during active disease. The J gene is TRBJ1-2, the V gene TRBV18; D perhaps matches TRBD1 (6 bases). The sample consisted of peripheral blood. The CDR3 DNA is TGTGCCAGCTCACCGGACAGTTACTATGGCTACACCTTC. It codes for CASSPDSYYGYTF.